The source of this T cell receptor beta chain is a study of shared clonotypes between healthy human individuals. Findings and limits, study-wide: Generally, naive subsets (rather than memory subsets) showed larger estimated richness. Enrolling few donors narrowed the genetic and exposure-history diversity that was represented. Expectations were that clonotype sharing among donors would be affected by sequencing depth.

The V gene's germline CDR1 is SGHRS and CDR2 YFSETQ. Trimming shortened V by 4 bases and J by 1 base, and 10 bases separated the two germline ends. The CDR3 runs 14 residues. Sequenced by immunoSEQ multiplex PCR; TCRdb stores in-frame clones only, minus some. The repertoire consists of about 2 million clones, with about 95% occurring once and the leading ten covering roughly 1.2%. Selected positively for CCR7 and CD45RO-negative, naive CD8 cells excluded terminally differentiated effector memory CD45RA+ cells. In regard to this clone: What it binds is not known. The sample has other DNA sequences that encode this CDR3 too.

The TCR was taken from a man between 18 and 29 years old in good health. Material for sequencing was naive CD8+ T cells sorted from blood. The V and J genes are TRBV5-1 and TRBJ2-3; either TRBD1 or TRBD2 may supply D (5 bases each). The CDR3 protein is CASSPGDGTDTQYF. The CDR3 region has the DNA TGCGCCAGCAGCCCTGGGGACGGCACAGATACGCAGTATTTT.